These 21 T cell receptor beta chains share one sample of origin, sequenced in a study of shared T cell receptors in the human thymus. The protocol was immunoSEQ multiplex PCR, while the TCRdb copy is restricted to in-frame clones and leaves out a portion. Altogether some 700,000 clones are present, 75% to 90% being singletons, with the ten largest covering 0.0095% to 0.013%. The same sample was also used in a study of human thymus T cells.

Sequencing input: thymocytes. The source is a girl under three years old with a congenital heart defect.

Only a few counts were recorded for this clone. The rearrangement uses TRBV19 and TRBJ1-2; D might be TRBD1 (6 bases). Per the germline V gene, CDR1 is LNHDA and CDR2 is SQIVND (reference sequence). Trimming shortened V by 9 bases and J by 0 bases, and 20 bases separated the two germline ends. CDR3 length: 16 residues. The CDR3 loop is CASSRDTQRSNYGYTF. The CDR3 coding sequence is TGTGCCAGCTCCCGGGACACGCAAAGGTCTAACTATGGCTACACCTTC. The complete variable domain, with remaining parts taken from reference TRBV19 and TRBJ1-2, reads DGGITQSPKYLFRKEGQNVTLSCEQNLNHDAMYWYRQDPGQGLRLIYYSQIVNDFQKGDIAEGYSVSREKKESFPLTVTSAQKNPTAFYLCASSRDTQRSNYGYTFGSGTRLTVV.

The chain is built from TRBV2 and TRBJ1-5; a possible D gene is TRBD1 (5 bases). Trimming pared 4 bases from V and 4 bases from J, leaving 14 bases between. This CDR3 spans 15 amino acids. CDR1 SNHLY and CDR2 FYNNEI come from the germline V gene. CDR3 loop: CASSVVGLGNQPQHF. The CDR3 nucleotides read TGTGCCAGCAGTGTCGTGGGGCTGGGTAATCAGCCCCAGCATTTT.

CDR3 sequence (DNA): TGTGCCAGCTCAGCAAGCCGCCCGACAGGGGAAGGAAACACCATATATTTT. Translating it yields CASSASRPTGEGNTIYF. The chain has TRBV18 and TRBJ1-3; 8 bases match TRBD1. With V trimmed by 5 bases and J by 4 bases, 13 bases remained unmatched. The CDR3 sequence is 17 residues long. Germline CDR1 reads KGHSH; CDR2 reads LQKENI. The entire variable domain, with the rest obtained from reference TRBV18 and TRBJ1-3, is as follows: NAGVMQNPRHLVRRRGQEARLRCSPMKGHSHVYWYRQLPEEGLKFMVYLQKENIIDESGMPKERFSAEFPKEGPSILRIQQVVRGDSAAYFCASSASRPTGEGNTIYFGEGSWLTVV.

The sample holds one count of this clone. The rearrangement links TRBV27 to TRBJ1-1; the match to TRBD1 covers 8 bases. Germline CDR1 MNHEY, CDR2 SMNVEV (reference sequence). With V trimmed by 4 bases and J by 2 bases, 21 bases remained unmatched. The CDR3 consists of 20 residues. CDR3 DNA sequence: TGTGCCAGCAGTTCCGATTTTCCGGGACAGGATGATTCGGGCAACACTGAAGCTTTCTTT. This codes for CASSSDFPGQDDSGNTEAFF.

V is TRBV5-6 and J is TRBJ2-6; weak D call: TRBD2 (6 bases). Germline CDR1 and CDR2: SGHDT and YYEEEE. The CDR3 is 17 amino acids. V was trimmed by 0 bases and J by 0 bases, leaving 10 bases between them. CDR3 protein: CASSLGGLYSGANVLTF. The CDR3 DNA reads TGTGCCAGCAGCTTGGGGGGACTTTACTCTGGGGCCAACGTCCTGACTTTC.

CDR3 sequence: CASSLGAFNYGYTF. CDR3 nucleotides: TGTGCCAGCAGCCTGGGGGCCTTCAACTATGGCTACACCTTC. The chain joins TRBV28 to TRBJ1-2; tentatively, D is TRBD1 (6 bases). Looked up from germline, CDR1 is MDHEN and CDR2 is SYDVKM. Trimming removed 6 bases from V and 2 bases from J, with 13 bases in between. This CDR3 spans 14 amino acids.

In its sample, this clone was seen once. J is TRBJ2-1 and V is TRBV5-1, with 7 nucleotides matching TRBD2. The CDR3 runs 18 residues. The V gene's germline CDR1 is SGHRS and CDR2 YFSETQ. Germline trimming cut 4 bases from V and 2 bases from J; bases unmatched to any gene: 15. CDR3 region: CASSLGRDPPRPYNEQFF. The CDR3 region has the DNA TGCGCCAGCAGCCTTGGGAGGGACCCACCCAGACCCTACAATGAGCAGTTCTTC. Using reference TRBV5-1 and TRBJ2-1 for the parts outside the CDR3, the full variable domain is KAGVTQTPRYLIKTRGQQVTLSCSPISGHRSVSWYQQTPGQGLQFLFEYFSETQRNKGNFPGRFSGRQFSNSRSEMNVSTLELGDSALYLCASSLGRDPPRPYNEQFFGPGTRLTVL.

V usage is TRBV7-7 and J usage is TRBJ2-7, with 9 nucleotides matching TRBD2. Germline CDR1 and CDR2: SSHAT and FNYEAQ (reference sequence). The CDR3 runs to 17 residues. The ends lost 3 bases at V and 0 bases at J; junction bases unmatched: 9. The CDR3 reads CASSLGGGSGGSYEQYF. The CDR3 DNA sequence: TGTGCCAGCAGCTTGGGTGGGGGTAGCGGGGGCTCCTACGAGCAGTACTTC.

V and J are TRBV27 and TRBJ1-4; 8 bases are a match to TRBD1. The CDR3 is 15 amino acids. The trim removed 6 bases at V and 8 bases at J, leaving 11 bases unmatched. The germline V gene has CDR1 MNHEY and CDR2 SMNVEV (reference sequence). CDR3 in amino acids: CASRGPDRVYEKLFF. The CDR3 DNA follows: TGTGCCAGCAGGGGACCGGACAGGGTTTACGAAAAACTGTTTTTT.

This rearrangement joins TRBV19 to TRBJ1-5; 10 bases are a match to TRBD1. Germline CDR1 reads LNHDA; CDR2 reads SQIVND (reference sequence). J lost 0 bases, V lost 6 bases, and 20 bases had no gene match. The CDR3 sequence is 21 residues long. CDR3 DNA sequence: TGTGCCAGTAGCCTGATCCGGGACAGGGGTTTACTCCGTTATAGCAATCAGCCCCAGCATTTT. This translates into CASSLIRDRGLLRYSNQPQHF. The full variable domain, rest sourced from reference TRBV19 and TRBJ1-5, is DGGITQSPKYLFRKEGQNVTLSCEQNLNHDAMYWYRQDPGQGLRLIYYSQIVNDFQKGDIAEGYSVSREKKESFPLTVTSAQKNPTAFYLCASSLIRDRGLLRYSNQPQHFGDGTRLSIL.

The chain is built from TRBV25-1 and TRBJ2-5; tentatively, D is TRBD2 (7 bases). The germline CDR1 and CDR2 sequences are MGHDK and SYGVNS. The CDR3 runs 16 residues. Trimming left V 4 bases short and J 2 bases short, with 17 bases between. This CDR3 reads CASSAVRGGEQETQYF. CDR3 coding DNA: TGTGCCAGCAGTGCCGTCAGAGGGGGGGAGCAAGAGACCCAGTACTTC. The whole variable domain, filled in from reference TRBV25-1 and TRBJ2-5, reads EADIYQTPRYLVIGTGKKITLECSQTMGHDKMYWYQQDPGMELHLIHYSYGVNSTEKGDLSSESTVSRIRTEHFPLTLESARPSHTSQYLCASSAVRGGEQETQYFGPGTRLLVL.

Notes on this clone: The conserved phenylalanine or tryptophan normally closing the CDR3 is absent here, so this likely arose from a read error. This chain joins TRBV7-9 and TRBJ1-6; the D is unclear. Germline V gives CDR1 SEHNR, CDR2 FQNEAQ (reference sequence). Trimming pared 4 bases from V and 1 base from J, leaving 8 bases between. CDR3 length: 15 amino acids. CDR3 in DNA: TGTGCCAGCAGCTCTTATTCATCCTATAATTCACCCCTCCACCTT. Protein: CASSSYSSYNSPLHL.

The chain uses TRBV4-3 and TRBJ1-1; tentatively, D is TRBD1 (6 bases). From germline, CDR1 is LGHNA and CDR2 YSLEER. V was trimmed by 5 bases and J by 0 bases, leaving 19 bases between them. The CDR3 sequence is 17 residues long. This CDR3 is CASSSNRDTKMNTEAFF. CDR3 in DNA: TGCGCCAGCAGCTCCAACCGGGACACCAAAATGAACACTGAAGCTTTCTTT.

This chain joins TRBV7-2 and TRBJ1-1, with 9 positions matching TRBD1. The trim removed 3 bases at V and 0 bases at J, leaving 14 bases unmatched. Germline CDR1 is SGHTA and CDR2 is FQGNSA. The CDR3 has 19 amino acids. As DNA, the CDR3 is TGTGCCAGCAGCTTTATATCCGGCACAGGGGGCGGAATGAACACTGAAGCTTTCTTT. Its protein product is CASSFISGTGGGMNTEAFF.

This clone was seen a few times. The J gene is TRBJ2-7, the V gene TRBV4-1; TRBD1 might be the D (5 bases). Germline V lookup: CDR1 MGHRA, CDR2 YSYEKL. V lost 4 bases and J 0 bases, leaving 31 bases between the germline ends. This CDR3 spans 21 amino acids. The CDR3 nucleotides are TGCGCCAGCAGCCTACCCGAACGACAGACGATCCCTACAAAATTCTCCTACGAGCAGTACTTC. Encoded protein: CASSLPERQTIPTKFSYEQYF.

This clone was detected only once. The genes are TRBV5-8 and TRBJ2-2; 8 bases fit TRBD2. V trimming: 0 bases; J trimming: 0 bases; junction bases outside the gene matches: 10. Germline CDR1 is SGHTS and CDR2 is YDEGEE. The CDR3 contains 19 residues. The CDR3 nucleotides read TGTGCCAGCAGCTTGGTATGGGCAGCGGGGGCTACGAACACCGGGGAGCTGTTTTTT. Protein sequence: CASSLVWAAGATNTGELFF.

This clone has only a few counts. V and J are TRBV29-1 and TRBJ1-1; no reliable D call. Germline assignment: CDR1 SQVTM and CDR2 ANQGSEA. The CDR3 loop spans 13 amino acids. V was clipped by 4 bases and J by 3 bases, with 12 bases between them. DNA of the CDR3: TGCAGCGTTGGTCTTCGGGGAGACACTGAAGCTTTCTTT. As protein: CSVGLRGDTEAFF.

The chain links TRBV5-7 to TRBJ1-4; 9 positions match TRBD1. Being an ORF, TRBV5-7 has a function that is uncertain. The junction had 3 bases not matched to a gene; V was cut back by 1 base and J by 5 bases. The CDR3 sequence is 15 residues long. CDR3 sequence: CASSLTGGGNEKLFF. CDR3 DNA: TGTGCCAGCAGCTTGACAGGGGGCGGGAATGAAAAACTGTTTTTT.

There are a few counts of this clone. The chain recombines TRBV7-2 with TRBJ1-4; the D is unclear. The CDR3 has 18 residues. Trimming cost V 5 bases and J 2 bases, with 21 bases left between them. Germline CDR1 is SGHTA and CDR2 is FQGNSA. The CDR3 bases are TGTGCCAGCAGCCCACGGGGAGGGTCGAGAGCGACTAATGAAAAACTGTTTTTT. Protein: CASSPRGGSRATNEKLFF.

This chain joins TRBV5-4 and TRBJ1-1; D possibly corresponds to TRBD1 (5 bases). Germline V lookup: CDR1 SGHNT, CDR2 YYREEE (reference sequence). V was cut by 0 bases and J by 2 bases, with 11 bases left in between. The CDR3 runs to 15 residues. CDR3 DNA sequence: TGTGCCAGCAGCTTGGCCAAGGGGACTAACACTGAAGCTTTCTTT. Protein product: CASSLAKGTNTEAFF.

This chain joins TRBV28 and TRBJ1-2, with 9 bases identical to TRBD1. This CDR3 region has 16 residues. V lost 1 base and J lost 1; bases outside the gene matches: 4. Germline V lookup: CDR1 MDHEN, CDR2 SYDVKM. The CDR3 coding sequence is TGTGCCAGCAGTTTATCCGGACAGGGGTATAACTATGGCTACACCTTC. This encodes CASSLSGQGYNYGYTF.